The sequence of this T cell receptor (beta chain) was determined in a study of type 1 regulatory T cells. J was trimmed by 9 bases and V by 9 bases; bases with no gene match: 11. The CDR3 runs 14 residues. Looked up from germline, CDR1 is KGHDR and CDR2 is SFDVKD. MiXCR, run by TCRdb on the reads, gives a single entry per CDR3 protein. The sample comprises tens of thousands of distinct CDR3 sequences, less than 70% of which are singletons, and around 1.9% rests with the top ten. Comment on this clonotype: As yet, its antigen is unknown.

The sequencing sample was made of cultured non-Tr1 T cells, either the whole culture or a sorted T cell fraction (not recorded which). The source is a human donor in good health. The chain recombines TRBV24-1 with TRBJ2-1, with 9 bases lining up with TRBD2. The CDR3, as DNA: TGTGCCACCGCCCCCGGCGGGAGGGCTGTTGAGCAGTTCTTC. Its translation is CATAPGGRAVEQFF.